One sample yielded the 21 T cell receptor beta chains listed below, sequenced in a study of blood T cell repertoires in COVID-19. Clones were read by immunoSEQ multiplex PCR, and TCRdb kept only the in-frame ones, dropping some. Among approximately 250,000 clones listed, over 65% were seen once. Sequenced: peripheral blood. Receptors originate from a man between 60 and 75 years old who had recovered from COVID-19.

The V call is TRBV6-4, the J call TRBJ2-5, with D possibly matching TRBD2 (6 bases). The CDR3 has 19 amino acids. Germline V lookup: CDR1 MRHNA, CDR2 SNTAGT. V lost 7 bases to trimming and J lost 1 base, with 28 bases between them. In DNA, the CDR3 is TGTGCCAGCAACCGACAAAGACCCCGTAGGGCGGGATCCCAAGAGACCCAGTACTTC. It encodes CASNRQRPRRAGSQETQYF.

The rearrangement joins TRBV20-1 to TRBJ1-2; D possibly corresponds to TRBD1 (6 bases). Germline lookup yields CDR1 DFQATT and CDR2 SNEGSKA (reference sequence). Trimming left V 6 bases short and J 8 bases short, with 13 bases between. The CDR3 runs 11 residues. CDR3 sequence reads: CSALRGGGYTF. The CDR3 DNA follows: TGCAGTGCCCTCCGGGGGGGCGGCTACACCTTC.

The chain uses TRBV7-7 and TRBJ2-5; TRBD2 might be the D (5 bases). Trimming took off 0 bases at V and 2 bases at J, with 7 bases between the two ends. The CDR3 contains 14 residues. Germline CDR1 SSHAT, CDR2 FNYEAQ (reference sequence). The CDR3 spells CASSLAGDQETQYF. CDR3 nucleotides: TGTGCCAGCAGCTTAGCGGGAGATCAAGAGACCCAGTACTTC.

A word on this clone: This CDR3 is also generated by other DNA sequences in the sample. V usage is TRBV5-6 and J usage is TRBJ2-3, with 9 positions matching TRBD2. CDR1 is SGHDT and CDR2 is YYEEEE in the germline V gene. The CDR3 loop spans 15 amino acids. V trimming: 4 bases; J trimming: 1 base; junction bases outside the gene matches: 4. CDR3 nucleotides: TGTGCCAGCAGCCTAGTAGCGGGGGGCACAGATACGCAGTATTTT. This codes for CASSLVAGGTDTQYF.

The chain joins TRBV6-6 to TRBJ1-4; TRBD1 might be the D (5 bases). The CDR3 runs 14 residues. V lost 6 bases and J 5 bases, leaving 13 bases between the germline ends. Germline lookup yields CDR1 MNHNY and CDR2 SVGAGI (reference sequence). CDR3 bases: TGTGCCAGCAGCTTGCAGGGCCTAAATGAAAAACTGTTTTTT. Protein: CASSLQGLNEKLFF.

This chain links TRBV5-1 with TRBJ2-1; a weak D match, TRBD2 (6 bases). CDR1 and CDR2 from the germline V gene are SGHRS and YFSETQ. The CDR3 has 13 amino acids. V lost 7 bases, J lost 9 bases, and 17 bases lay in between. The CDR3 region has the DNA TGCGCCAGCCGAGCCGCGGCGGGGCGTGAGCAGTTCTTC. Translated, it gives CASRAAAGREQFF.

The chain joins TRBV25-1 to TRBJ1-1; D remains unclear. V shed 4 bases and J shed 0 bases, with 6 bases lying between them. CDR1 and CDR2 (germline): MGHDK, SYGVNS. This CDR3 comprises 13 residues. The CDR3 coding sequence is TGTGCCAGCAGTGGGCAGGTGAACACTGAAGCTTTCTTT. This codes for CASSGQVNTEAFF.

The chain recombines TRBV28 with TRBJ2-7; 11 bases agree with TRBD2. The trim removed 4 bases at V and 3 bases at J, leaving 5 bases unmatched. Per germline, CDR1 MDHEN and CDR2 SYDVKM. CDR3 length: 15 residues. The CDR3 loop reads CASSSSGLADYEQYF. CDR3 coding DNA: TGTGCCAGCAGTTCCTCGGGACTAGCGGACTACGAGCAGTACTTC.

The table lists this clone with a few counts. The genes are TRBV2 and TRBJ1-2; TRBD1 aligns across 12 bases. Unmatched junction bases numbered 1, after V lost 3 bases and J lost 2 bases. The CDR3 contains 15 residues. The V gene's germline CDR1 is SNHLY and CDR2 FYNNEI. The CDR3 region is CASSDGTGGNYGYTF. CDR3 DNA sequence: TGTGCCAGCAGTGACGGGACAGGGGGCAACTATGGCTACACCTTC.

This clone showed up just a few times. The V call is TRBV10-1, the J call TRBJ2-1; 8 bases are a match to TRBD2. Trimming cost V 5 bases and J 5 bases; bases outside gene matches: 5. The CDR3 has 14 residues. Per the germline V gene, CDR1 is WNHNN and CDR2 is SYGVQD (reference sequence). The CDR3 DNA reads TGCGCCAGCAGTCGGTCGGGAGGGGACAATGAGCAGTTCTTC. Its translation is CASSRSGGDNEQFF.

The chain has TRBV7-8 and TRBJ1-1; D not resolved. The germline V gene has CDR1 SGHVS and CDR2 FQNEAQ. CDR3 length equals 15 residues. The ends were cut back, 1 base at V and 8 bases at J, with 17 bases in the middle. The CDR3 bases are TGTGCCAGCAGCTTAGGGGTGACGGCAGGTAGGGAAGCTTTCTTT. It codes for CASSLGVTAGREAFF.

The chain is built from TRBV11-3 and TRBJ1-2; D might be TRBD1 (5 bases). Germline loops: CDR1 SGHNT, CDR2 YENEEA. Trimming shortened V by 9 bases and J by 5 bases, and 13 bases separated the two germline ends. This CDR3 contains 12 residues. CDR3 in amino acids: CARPTDPYGYTF. The CDR3 DNA reads TGTGCCAGACCGACAGACCCTTATGGCTACACCTTC.

This clone was observed a handful of times. The chain recombines TRBV3-1 (or the pseudogene TRBV3-2) with TRBJ2-2, with 9 bases aligning to TRBD2. Germline CDR1 is LGHDT and CDR2 is YNNKEL (reference sequence). The junction had 6 bases not matched to a gene; V was cut back by 4 bases and J by 6 bases. The CDR3 has 15 residues. CDR3 protein: CASSRQLAGSGELFF. The DNA for the CDR3 is TGTGCCAGCAGCCGCCAGCTAGCGGGATCCGGGGAGCTGTTTTTT.

The V gene is TRBV6-1, the J gene TRBJ2-7; D gene unclear. Germline-derived CDR1 and CDR2 are MNHNS and SASEGT. V lost 1 base and J lost 2, with 9 bases in between. This CDR3 has 14 residues. CDR3 coding DNA: TGTGCCAGCAGTGAAGAAACGGTTACCTACGAGCAGTACTTC. Amino acid sequence: CASSEETVTYEQYF.

The V call is TRBV3-1 (or the pseudogene TRBV3-2), the J call TRBJ2-3; the D gene is possibly TRBD1 (5 bases). The CDR3 loop spans 15 amino acids. Trimming stripped 1 base from V and 1 base from J, with 9 bases between. The germline V gene encodes CDR1 LGHDT and CDR2 YNNKEL (reference sequence). The CDR3 DNA reads TGTGCCAGCAGCCAAGTCCAGGGTGGCACAGATACGCAGTATTTT. This sequence encodes CASSQVQGGTDTQYF.

V gene TRBV28 combines with J gene TRBJ2-7; 7 nucleotides match TRBD2. J gave up 4 bases and V 5 bases, and 17 bases lay outside the gene matches. Germline CDR1 and CDR2: MDHEN and SYDVKM. The CDR3 has 17 residues. As DNA, the CDR3 is TGTGCCAGCAGTCCCGTTTTAGGTAGCGGGCGAGGTTACGAGCAGTACTTC. Encoded protein: CASSPVLGSGRGYEQYF.

The DNA of the CDR3 is TGTGCCAGCAGAAAACAGGATTTTCAGCCCCAGCATTTT. As protein: CASRKQDFQPQHF. This sequence joins TRBV6-5 and TRBJ1-5; TRBD1 might be the D (5 bases). V was clipped by 6 bases and J by 6 bases, with 12 bases between them. Looked up from germline, CDR1 is MNHEY and CDR2 is SVGAGI. The CDR3 is 13 residues long.

The gene calls are TRBV7-6 and TRBJ1-1, with D tentatively TRBD1 (5 bases). The CDR3 length is 16 residues. Trimming shortened V by 5 bases and J by 3 bases, and 19 bases separated the two germline ends. CDR1 SGHVS and CDR2 FNYEAQ come from the germline V gene. The CDR3 DNA reads as TGTGCCAGCAGCCCCCGGCGGGGCCTGGGGGACACTGAAGCTTTCTTT. Translated, it gives CASSPRRGLGDTEAFF.

V and J are TRBV5-1 and TRBJ2-1; 13 bases align to TRBD2. Germline lookup yields CDR1 SGHRS and CDR2 YFSETQ. The CDR3 extends over 15 amino acids. V shed 3 bases, J shed 7 bases, and the junction held 4 bases outside the gene matches. Written as DNA, the CDR3 is TGCGCCAGCAGCTCCGGACTAGCGGGAGCTAATGAGCAGTTCTTC. Protein product: CASSSGLAGANEQFF. The whole variable domain, remainder taken from reference TRBV5-1 and TRBJ2-1, is KAGVTQTPRYLIKTRGQQVTLSCSPISGHRSVSWYQQTPGQGLQFLFEYFSETQRNKGNFPGRFSGRQFSNSRSEMNVSTLELGDSALYLCASSSGLAGANEQFFGPGTRLTVL.

The chain recombines TRBV27 with TRBJ2-1; 12 positions agree with TRBD2. Germline lookup yields CDR1 MNHEY and CDR2 SMNVEV (reference sequence). V trimming: 0 bases; J trimming: 5 bases; junction bases outside the gene matches: 5. This CDR3 comprises 17 residues. CDR3 DNA: TGTGCCAGCAGTTTATCCGGGACTAGCGGGCGGCACAATGAGCAGTTCTTC. Its translation is CASSLSGTSGRHNEQFF.

The chain uses TRBV28 and TRBJ2-1; no reliable D call. The V gene lost 5 bases and the J gene lost 5 bases, with 7 bases spanning the gap. The CDR3 runs to 12 residues. Germline V gene data show CDR1 as MDHEN and CDR2 as SYDVKM. CDR3: CASSIRDNEQFF. In nucleotides, the CDR3 is TGTGCCAGCAGTATCCGGGACAATGAGCAGTTCTTC.